This T cell receptor (beta chain) originates from a study of T-cell reconstitution after alpha-beta-depleted transplantation in children (dated by TCRdb to about 2016). Regarding the complete study: Using TCR repertoire profiling, the study followed T-cell immune reconstitution in a quantitative way in children after TCRalphabeta/CD19-depleted allogeneic hematopoietic cell transplantation. General study outcomes and caveats: About two months after transplant, the apparently early recovery of alphabetaT-cell counts reportedly depended on just several hundred clones that had expanded rapidly and came from non-depleted graft cells. In some patients, the high TCRbeta diversity seen at day 60 was put down to recipient T cells and intrathymic progenitors that had survived conditioning. Over subsequent months, a decline in hyperexpanded clone frequencies was noted, and after one year, T-cell counts and TCRbeta diversity were mostly ascribed to newly produced T cells.

Only a few counts were recorded for this clonotype. The antigen this receptor binds is unknown. Base qualities were left out, and no much larger clone turns up one base away. Library method: PCR. Sequenced using an Illumina HiSeq 2500. TCR library preparation used molecular barcoding, with unique molecular identifiers applied to normalize quantification of the TCRbeta repertoire. TCRdb redid the processing of the public reads, applying fastp at Q25 and MiXCR, and retained in-frame beta chains. One record per CDR3 amino acid sequence lists the most common genes and DNA. This sample holds some 440,000 distinct CDR3 sequences; 15% to 20% were observed only once. Roughly 27% of the sample rests with the top ten. This sample's treatment or condition label indicates: allogeneic hematopoietic cell transplantation with graft depleted of TCRalphabeta T cells and CD19 B cells. TCRalphabeta/CD19-depleted allogeneic hematopoietic cell grafts were given to the transplant recipients, all of whom were children.

This specimen was PBMCs, mostly from graft donor cells, taken 360 days after TCRalphabeta/CD19-depleted stem cell transplant. This clonotype was obtained from a boy in the first two years of life who had a stem cell transplant for Wiskott-Aldrich syndrome, so the T cells may come from the graft donor.

The DNA reads as follows: TGTGCCATCAGTGAGTCGACCGACAACACAGATACGCAGTATTTT. The resulting protein is CAISESTDNTDTQYF. The chain is encoded by TRBV10-3 joined to TRBJ2-3; no D segment can be confidently identified. V loses 0 bases, J loses 2 bases, and the germline ends lie 9 bases apart. Measured from the cysteine to the phenylalanine, the CDR3 is 15 residues long. The kept DNA is CDR3 alone, 45 bases in frame from the first base. Looking up the germline V gene yields CDR1 ENHRY and CDR2 SYGVKD.